One sample yielded the 13 T cell receptor beta chains listed below, sequenced in a study of T cells after yellow fever vaccination. A single record per CDR3 protein comes from TCRdb applying MiXCR to the 5' RACE reads. The sample carries about 330,000 distinct CDR3 sequences, approximately 4% recorded once. Sequencing was performed on PBMCs, taken 5 days after the yellow fever booster vaccination. These receptors were collected from a man between 18 and 35 years old who received the YFV17D yellow fever vaccine.

This clonotype was seen only a few times. CDR3 DNA sequence: TGCGCCAGCAGCGTGGGACACCGGGACACTGAAGCTTTCTTT. Translated: CASSVGHRDTEAFF. The V call is TRBV5-1, the J call TRBJ1-1, with TRBD1 as a possible D gene (6 bases). Trimming left V 4 bases short and J 3 bases short, with 13 bases between. The V gene's germline CDR1 is SGHRS and CDR2 YFSETQ. The CDR3 sequence is 14 residues long.

A note on this clonotype: The junction shows a germline mismatch at one end, possibly a read error. The V call is TRBV27, the J call TRBJ2-2; possible D gene TRBD1, 5 bases. The V gene's germline CDR1 is MNHEY and CDR2 SMNVEV (reference sequence). This CDR3 has 14 amino acids. DNA of the CDR3: TGTGCCAGCAGTCTATCCAGGGTGACCGGGGAGCTGTTTTTT. It encodes CASSLSRVTGELFF.

The CDR3 region has the DNA TGTGCCAGCACCCCAAGGGCGACAGGGGTCACAGATACGCAGTATTTT. It specifies CASTPRATGVTDTQYF. V gene TRBV12-3 or TRBV12-4 combines with J gene TRBJ2-3; TRBD1 aligns across 8 bases. CDR3 length equals 16 residues. Trimming took 7 bases from V and 2 from J; bases not matched to a gene: 11.

This clonotype was seen only a few times. This chain links TRBV6-5 with TRBJ1-1; D is unresolved. Germline lookup yields CDR1 MNHEY and CDR2 SVGAGI. V was cut by 5 bases and J by 3 bases, with 7 bases left in between. The CDR3 runs 12 residues. The CDR3 loop is CASSPGHTEAFF. Written as DNA, the CDR3 is TGTGCCAGCAGTCCAGGTCACACTGAAGCTTTCTTT.

The genes are TRBV19 and TRBJ1-3; possibly TRBD1 for D (6 bases). Germline values: CDR1 LNHDA, CDR2 SQIVND (reference sequence). The germline V and J ends were trimmed by 5 bases and 4 bases, with 15 bases remaining between them. CDR3 length: 15 amino acids. DNA of the CDR3: TGTGCCAGTAGTCCCCTGTGGGGGGCCGGAAACACCATATATTTT. Translation: CASSPLWGAGNTIYF.

This clonotype was counted ten times or more. The chain combines TRBV12-3 or TRBV12-4 with TRBJ2-1; no clear D gene. This CDR3 spans 12 amino acids. V lost 6 bases and J lost 7, with 10 bases in between. Written as DNA, the CDR3 is TGTGCCAGCAGCCGAGTAGGGAATGAGCAGTTCTTC. This translates into CASSRVGNEQFF.

This clonotype was seen a few times. V is TRBV7-9 and J is TRBJ1-3, with D tentatively TRBD1 (5 bases). The V gene lost 5 bases and the J gene lost 0 bases, with 11 bases spanning the gap. Germline CDR1 SEHNR, CDR2 FQNEAQ (reference sequence). The CDR3 is 15 residues long. CDR3 protein: CASSIGTISGNTIYF. The CDR3 DNA is TGTGCCAGCAGCATCGGGACCATCTCTGGAAACACCATATATTTT.

The chain is built from TRBV7-9 and TRBJ2-1; 10 bases are a match to TRBD2. The CDR3 is 16 amino acids. The junction had 14 bases not matched to a gene; V was cut back by 7 bases and J by 8 bases. The germline V gene encodes CDR1 SEHNR and CDR2 FQNEAQ (reference sequence). For the CDR3, the DNA is TGTGCCAGCACCCCACCGGGGCTAGCGGGGGTCGATGAGCAGTTCTTC. Encoded protein: CASTPPGLAGVDEQFF.

This clonotype was counted ten times or more. The chain couples TRBV7-6 to TRBJ2-2; D is undetermined. V was cut by 6 bases and J by 7 bases, with 6 bases left in between. The germline V gene has CDR1 SGHVS and CDR2 FNYEAQ. This CDR3 region has 11 residues. The CDR3 loop is CASSSSGELFF. In nucleotides, the CDR3 is TGTGCCAGCAGTTCCAGCGGGGAGCTGTTTTTT.

This clonotype showed up just a few times. The chain uses TRBV19 and TRBJ2-2; the D gene is possibly TRBD2 (7 bases). Trimming took 4 bases from V and 7 from J, leaving 19 bases between them. The CDR3 sequence is 16 residues long. The germline CDR1 and CDR2 sequences are LNHDA and SQIVND (reference sequence). DNA for the CDR3: TGTGCCAGTAGTACCCGGGGGGCCCGGAATCTCGGGGAGCTGTTTTTT. As protein: CASSTRGARNLGELFF.

This clonotype appeared a few times. The chain is built from TRBV25-1 and TRBJ1-2, with D perhaps TRBD1 (6 bases). The CDR3 spans 13 residues. V was clipped by 7 bases and J by 8 bases, with 17 bases between them. CDR1 is MGHDK and CDR2 is SYGVNS in the germline V gene. The CDR3 bases are TGTGCCAGCACAGACTGGGGGGCGGGAGGCTACACCTTC. Encoded protein: CASTDWGAGGYTF.

In regard to this clonotype: One end of the junction does not line up with germline, which may come from a read error. The chain employs TRBV11-2 and TRBJ2-3, with 8 bases that match TRBD2. This CDR3 comprises 14 residues. CDR1 SGHAT and CDR2 FQNNGV come from the germline V gene. CDR3 amino acids: CATSYGGGSDTQYF. The CDR3 region has the DNA TGTGCCACCAGCTACGGGGGGGGGTCAGATACGCAGTATTTT.

This clonotype was detected ten times or more. The chain has TRBV6-5 and TRBJ1-5; no clear D. CDR1 and CDR2 from the germline V gene are MNHEY and SVGAGI. V lost 4 bases, J lost 3 bases, and 10 bases lay in between. The CDR3 has 14 residues. In DNA form, the CDR3 reads TGTGCCAGCAGTTTGGGGTGGGCCAATCAGCCCCAGCATTTT. Protein product: CASSLGWANQPQHF.